This T cell receptor beta chain stems from a study of T cell responses to AZD1222 COVID-19 vaccine. General study results and limits: Females made up more of the donors, who were largely white British, and clonal diversity may have come out too low. Reports say nearly half of spike-specific TCRs go after unmutated variant regions.

Researchers grouped second doses given at about 4 or about 12 weeks into one pool. About this clone: The target antigen is unknown.

TCRdb keeps only in-frame clones here, not all; method: immunoSEQ multiplex PCR. The table records some 110,000 clones, roughly nine tenths of them present only once. The V gene's germline CDR1 is MNHEY and CDR2 SVGAGI. Trimming took off 6 bases at V and 6 bases at J, with 19 bases between the two ends. The CDR3 consists of 15 residues. Sequenced here: peripheral blood, sampled 28 days after the second AZD1222 dose. This sequence was found in an adult who received the AZD1222 COVID-19 vaccine. The chain recombines TRBV6-5 with TRBJ2-3; D might be TRBD2 (6 bases). Here the CDR3 DNA reads TGTGCCAGCAGCGGACTATACGGATTCACTGATACGCAGTATTTT. Protein: CASSGLYGFTDTQYF.